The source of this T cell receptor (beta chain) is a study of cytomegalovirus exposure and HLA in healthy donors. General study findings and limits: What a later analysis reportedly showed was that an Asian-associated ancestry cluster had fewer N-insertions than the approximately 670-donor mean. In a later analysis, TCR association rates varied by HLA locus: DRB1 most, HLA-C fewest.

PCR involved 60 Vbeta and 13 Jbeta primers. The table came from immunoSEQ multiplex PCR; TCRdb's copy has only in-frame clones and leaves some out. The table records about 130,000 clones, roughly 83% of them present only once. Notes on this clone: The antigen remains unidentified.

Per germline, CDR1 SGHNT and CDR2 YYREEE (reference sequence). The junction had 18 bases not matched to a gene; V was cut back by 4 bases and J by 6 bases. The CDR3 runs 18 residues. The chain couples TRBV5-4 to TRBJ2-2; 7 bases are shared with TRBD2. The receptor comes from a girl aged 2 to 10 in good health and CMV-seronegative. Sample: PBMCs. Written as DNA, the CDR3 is TGTGCCAGCAGCGATGGGGGGGGTGGGACCAAATTTTCCGGGGAGCTGTTTTTT. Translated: CASSDGGGGTKFSGELFF.